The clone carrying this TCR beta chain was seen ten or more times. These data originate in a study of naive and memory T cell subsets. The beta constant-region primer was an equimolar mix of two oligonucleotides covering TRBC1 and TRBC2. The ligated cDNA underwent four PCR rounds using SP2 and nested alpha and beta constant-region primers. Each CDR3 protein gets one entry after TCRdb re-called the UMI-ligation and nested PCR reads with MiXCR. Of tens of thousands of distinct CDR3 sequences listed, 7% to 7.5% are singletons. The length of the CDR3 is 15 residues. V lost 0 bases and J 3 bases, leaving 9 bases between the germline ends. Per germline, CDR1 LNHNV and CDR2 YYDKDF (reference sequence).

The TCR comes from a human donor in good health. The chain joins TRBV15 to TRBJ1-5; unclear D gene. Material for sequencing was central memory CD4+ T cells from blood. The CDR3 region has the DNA TGTGCCACCAGCAGAGATTCTCAGGTCAATCAGCCCCAGCATTTT. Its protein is CATSRDSQVNQPQHF.